The 5 T cell receptor beta chains given below trace back to one sample, sequenced in a study of CD8+CD57+ T cells in acquired aplastic anemia (dated 2018 in TCRdb). The reads were generated on an Illumina HiSeq 2000. Genomic DNA served as template for TCR beta VDJ combination and CDR3 sequence profiling. In TCRdb, the public reads were trimmed at Q25 with fastp and aligned with MiXCR, with productive beta chains retained. Under each unique CDR3 protein, matching rows form one entry showing the most common genes and DNA. The sample yields roughly 160,000 distinct CDR3 sequences; about 45% were counted once. Together, the top ten hold approximately 2.9% of the sample. The patients picked for sequencing were ones in whom flow cytometry had shown an expansion of CD8+CD57+ cells. The material sequenced was sorted CD4+, CD8+, or CD8+CD57+ T cells (not recorded which) from PBMCs. The receptors here all came from a human donor with aplastic anemia.

The V gene is TRBV29-1, the J gene TRBJ2-5; 7 bases agree with TRBD1. This CDR3 comprises 12 residues. V gave up 7 bases and J gave up 5 bases; unmatched junction bases: 7. Germline V lookup: CDR1 SQVTM, CDR2 ANQGSEA. The CDR3 is CSGNTGAETQYF. The CDR3 bases are TGCAGCGGGAATACAGGGGCCGAGACCCAGTACTTC.

This clonotype came up a few times. Here the CDR3 reads CASSERAGPNTGELFF. Here the CDR3 DNA reads TGTGCCAGCAGTGAAAGGGCAGGACCGAACACCGGGGAGCTGTTTTTT. This chain joins TRBV25-1 and TRBJ2-2, with D unclear. CDR3 size: 16 residues. V lost 2 bases and J lost 0, with 10 bases in between. Per the germline V gene, CDR1 is MGHDK and CDR2 is SYGVNS.

This clonotype was counted a few times. One end of the junction does not line up with germline, which may come from a read error. The chain links TRBV20-1 to TRBJ2-6, with D hard to call. This CDR3 contains 14 residues. CDR1 is DFQATT and CDR2 is SNEGSKA in the germline V gene (reference sequence). CDR3 protein: CSARDLSGANVLTF. For the CDR3, the DNA is TGCAGTGCAAGAGACCTCTCTGGGGCCAACGTCCTGACTTTC.

This clonotype was observed at least ten times. The rearrangement links TRBV24-1 to TRBJ1-3, with D uncertain. V lost 9 bases to trimming and J lost 4 bases, with 12 bases between them. Germline loops: CDR1 KGHDR, CDR2 SFDVKD. The CDR3 is made up of 13 amino acids. Here the CDR3 reads CATPPLKGNTIYF. In DNA form, the CDR3 reads TGTGCCACCCCCCCCCTCAAGGGAAACACCATATATTTT.

Comment on this clonotype: This clone may be a read error of a much larger clone one base away. V gene TRBV5-1 combines with J gene TRBJ2-1, with TRBD2 identical over 11 bases. In germline, CDR1 is SGHRS, CDR2 YFSETQ. The CDR3 contains 15 residues. CDR3: CANSRGLAENNEQFF. CDR3 sequence (DNA): TGCGCCAACAGCCGGGGACTAGCGGAGAACAATGAGCAGTTCTTC.